This T cell receptor beta chain appears in the sequencing data of a study of cytomegalovirus exposure and HLA in healthy donors. About the study: There were around 100 million unique TCR beta sequences, drawn from 150 million to 200 million T cells, in an earlier analysis.

Donors sampled were nominally healthy, though unrecorded immune exposures were likely. Whole-study findings and limits: Later analysis associated a missense DCLRE1C variant with TCR beta V- and J-gene trimming. Reportedly, HLA-A and HLA-B alleles of most subjects were accurately predicted from TCR beta.

In the case of this clone: Its antigen is not known.

Vbeta (60) and Jbeta (13) primers were used in the PCR. Sequencing used immunoSEQ multiplex PCR; TCRdb keeps in-frame clones, though not all of them. Recorded here are about 200,000 clones; the top ten clones represent around 1.1%. Per the germline V gene, CDR1 is WSHSY and CDR2 is SAAADI. The CDR3 length is 15 residues. The junction had 11 bases not matched to a gene; V was cut back by 6 bases and J by 5 bases. The sample taken for sequencing was PBMCs. This rearrangement joins TRBV10-2 to TRBJ2-7; 9 bases fit TRBD1. The clonotype comes from a girl aged 2-10 years in good health and CMV-seropositive. The CDR3 loop is CASSAGTGNQHEQYF. CDR3 coding DNA: TGCGCCAGCAGCGCCGGGACAGGGAATCAGCACGAGCAGTACTTC.